These 27 T cell receptor beta chains share one sample of origin, sequenced in a study of T cells in Graves' hyperthyroidism and ophthalmopathy. Regions amplified from RNA transcripts were the TCR beta CDR3 regions. With the HTBI primer set, the TCR CDR3 went through a first round of RT-PCR. One entry per CDR3 protein, called by TCRdb with MiXCR from the multiplex PCR reads. The top ten clones hold 10% of a sample with hundreds of thousands of distinct CDR3 sequences, around 13% of them seen once. The sample consisted of blood. The receptors shown here come from a woman between 18 and 29 years old with Graves' hyperthyroidism.

This clonotype has ten or more counts. The chain couples TRBV20-1 to TRBJ1-1, with 7 bases aligning to TRBD1. The CDR3 is 15 amino acids. Germline trimming cut 3 bases from V and 0 bases from J; bases unmatched to any gene: 7. Germline CDR1 and CDR2: DFQATT and SNEGSKA (reference sequence). The CDR3 protein is CSASRGRTLNTEAFF. In DNA form, the CDR3 reads TGCAGTGCTAGCAGGGGGAGAACTCTGAACACTGAAGCTTTCTTT.

Only a few counts were recorded for this clonotype. V gene TRBV19 combines with J gene TRBJ2-1, with D perhaps given as TRBD1 or TRBD2 (5 bases each). Germline assignment: CDR1 LNHDA and CDR2 SQIVND (reference sequence). The CDR3 is 13 amino acids. With 6 bases removed from V and 8 bases from J, the gap between germline ends came to 14 bases. The CDR3 loop is CASRRVDNDEQFF. CDR3 sequence (DNA): TGTGCCAGTAGGAGGGTGGACAATGATGAGCAGTTCTTC.

This clonotype was detected ten times or more. The chain combines TRBV11-2 with TRBJ2-7; 8 bases align to TRBD1. V lost 5 bases, J lost 2 bases, and 8 bases stayed unmatched. The CDR3 contains 15 residues. The V gene's germline CDR1 is SGHAT and CDR2 FQNNGV. The CDR3 DNA is TGTGCCAGCAGCACGGGGACAGGACGAACCTACGAGCAGTACTTC. Protein: CASSTGTGRTYEQYF.

This clonotype was recorded many times. The chain links TRBV12-3 or TRBV12-4 to TRBJ1-1; 8 bases align to TRBD1. V lost 6 bases, J lost 1 base, and 7 bases stayed unmatched. This CDR3 is 15 amino acids long. CDR3 coding DNA: TGTGCCAGCAGAACTAAGGGGACAGGGAACACTGAAGCTTTCTTT. Translation gives CASRTKGTGNTEAFF.

The genes are TRBV20-1 and TRBJ2-4, with D possibly being TRBD1 or TRBD2 (6 bases each). The CDR3 sequence is 14 residues long. Germline lookup yields CDR1 DFQATT and CDR2 SNEGSKA (reference sequence). Trimming took 0 bases from V and 7 from J, leaving 13 bases between them. CDR3 sequence reads: CSARDRGRFNIQYF. For the CDR3, the DNA is TGCAGTGCTAGAGATCGGGGGCGATTCAACATTCAGTACTTC.

This clonotype was recorded many times. The chain recombines TRBV2 with TRBJ2-7; D call uncertain. V was clipped by 2 bases and J by 7 bases, with 6 bases between them. The germline V gene has CDR1 SNHLY and CDR2 FYNNEI. The CDR3 has 11 residues. The CDR3 bases are TGTGCCAGCAGTGAACCATCGGAGCAGTACTTC. Translating it yields CASSEPSEQYF.

This clonotype was observed at least ten times. The chain combines TRBV11-2 with TRBJ2-3, with a possible D match to TRBD2 (6 bases). The CDR3 has 15 amino acids. Trimming stripped 2 bases from V and 1 base from J, with 10 bases between. The germline gives CDR1 SGHAT, CDR2 FQNNGV. In DNA form, the CDR3 reads TGTGCCAGCAGCTTAATGTTAGCGGGCACAGATACGCAGTATTTT. Encoded protein: CASSLMLAGTDTQYF.

This clonotype has at least ten counts. This sequence joins TRBV6-1 and TRBJ1-5, with D perhaps TRBD1 (6 bases). V lost 3 bases and J 4 bases, leaving 10 bases between the germline ends. The CDR3 consists of 14 residues. Per germline, CDR1 MNHNS and CDR2 SASEGT. The CDR3 region has the DNA TGTGCCAGCAGTGAGGGACAACTTAATCAGCCCCAGCATTTT. It encodes CASSEGQLNQPQHF.

The V gene is TRBV3-1, the J gene TRBJ2-1; D gene ambiguous. V was trimmed by 8 bases and J by 6 bases, leaving 23 bases between them. This CDR3 is 16 amino acids long. Germline CDR1 reads LGHDT; CDR2 reads YNNKEL (reference sequence). The CDR3 loop reads CASSDKGTISVNEQFF. DNA for the CDR3: TGTGCCAGCTCTGACAAGGGTACGATCTCGGTCAATGAGCAGTTCTTC.

This clonotype was seen more than once but under ten times. Possible read error: a much larger clone is one base away. V and J are TRBV20-1 and TRBJ2-5, with 8 positions matching TRBD1. The length of the CDR3 is 14 residues. CDR1 and CDR2 (germline): DFQATT, SNEGSKA (reference sequence). The junction had 11 bases not matched to a gene; V was cut back by 6 bases and J by 5 bases. CDR3 in DNA: TGCAGTGCCCGGACAGGGACGGTAAGCGAGACCCAGTACTTC. It yields the protein CSARTGTVSETQYF.

V gene TRBV2 combines with J gene TRBJ2-7; a possible D gene is TRBD1 (6 bases). This CDR3 has 13 residues. The V end lost 6 bases, the J end lost 7 bases, and 16 bases lay between the germline ends. Germline-derived CDR1 and CDR2 are SNHLY and FYNNEI. CDR3: CASRGHGADEQYF. CDR3 DNA sequence: TGTGCCAGCAGGGGACATGGGGCTGATGAGCAGTACTTC.

This clonotype was picked up many times. The chain has TRBV3-1 and TRBJ1-6, with D possibly TRBD1 on 5 matching bases. The CDR3 totals 14 residues. Trimming pared 3 bases from V and 7 bases from J, leaving 10 bases between. CDR1 is LGHDT and CDR2 is YNNKEL in the germline V gene (reference sequence). The CDR3: CASSQRGMNSPLHF. The DNA for the CDR3 is TGTGCCAGCAGCCAGCGGGGGATGAATTCACCCCTCCACTTT. The full variable domain, rest sourced from reference TRBV3-1 and TRBJ1-6, is DTAVSQTPKYLVTQMGNDKSIKCEQNLGHDTMYWYKQDSKKFLKIMFSYNNKELIINETVPNRFSPKSPDKAHLNLHINSLELGDSAVYFCASSQRGMNSPLHFGNGTRLTVT.

In this sample, this clonotype turned up many times. The chain recombines TRBV28 with TRBJ1-4; perhaps TRBD1 as D (5 bases). V was pared by 6 bases and J by 8 bases, with 22 bases between. CDR3 length: 16 residues. Germline V lookup: CDR1 MDHEN, CDR2 SYDVKM. The CDR3 is CASSPIGQGMGEKLFF. CDR3 coding DNA: TGTGCCAGCAGCCCTATCGGCCAGGGTATGGGGGAAAAACTGTTTTTT.

The V call is TRBV7-2, the J call TRBJ2-1; 7 nucleotides align to TRBD2. J gave up 9 bases and V 5 bases, and 4 bases lay outside the gene matches. Per germline, CDR1 SGHTA and CDR2 FQGNSA. The CDR3 is 12 residues long. CDR3 protein: CASSVWTSEQFF. CDR3 DNA sequence: TGTGCCAGCAGCGTTTGGACTAGTGAGCAGTTCTTC.

At least ten counts were recorded for this clonotype. CDR3 loop: CASSLTGALNQPQHF. DNA of the CDR3: TGTGCCAGCAGCTTAACCGGGGCCCTCAATCAGCCCCAGCATTTT. The chain joins TRBV11-2 to TRBJ1-5; a possible D gene is TRBD1 (5 bases). This CDR3 comprises 15 residues. Trimming left V 2 bases short and J 3 bases short, with 11 bases between. From germline, CDR1 is SGHAT and CDR2 FQNNGV.

This clonotype has ten or more counts. The chain joins TRBV27 to TRBJ2-7; a possible D gene is TRBD2 (6 bases). This CDR3 has 16 amino acids. Germline loops: CDR1 MNHEY, CDR2 SMNVEV (reference sequence). Trimming pared 4 bases from V and 0 bases from J, leaving 16 bases between. The CDR3 is CASSSTLARSSYEQYF. In nucleotides, the CDR3 is TGTGCCAGCAGTTCCACACTAGCTCGGAGCTCCTACGAGCAGTACTTC.

The J gene is TRBJ1-5, the V gene TRBV27; 8 bases line up with TRBD1. Germline-derived CDR1 and CDR2 are MNHEY and SMNVEV (reference sequence). The V segment lost 6 bases and the J segment 5 bases; nucleotides outside the gene matches: 12. CDR3 length: 16 amino acids. This chain's CDR3 is CASSPLLQGEDQPQHF. CDR3 in DNA: TGTGCCAGCAGCCCTTTATTACAGGGGGAGGATCAGCCCCAGCATTTT.

The rearrangement joins TRBV2 to TRBJ2-1; maybe TRBD2 (5 bases). This CDR3 has 13 residues. V lost 8 bases to trimming and J lost 8 bases, with 16 bases between them. Germline V lookup: CDR1 SNHLY, CDR2 FYNNEI. In DNA form, the CDR3 reads TGTGCCAGCGAGGGTGAGACGACATATGAGCAGTTCTTC. This gives the protein CASEGETTYEQFF. Together with reference TRBV2 and TRBJ2-1, the CDR3 gives the full variable domain: EPEVTQTPSHQVTQMGQEVILRCVPISNHLYFYWYRQILGQKVEFLVSFYNNEISEKSEIFDDQFSVERPDGSNFTLKIRSTKLEDSAMYFCASEGETTYEQFFGPGTRLTVL.

At least ten counts were recorded for this clonotype. J is TRBJ2-1 and V is TRBV6-2 or TRBV6-3; 9 nucleotides align to TRBD1. The CDR3 is 15 residues long. Trimming took 0 bases from V and 5 from J; bases not matched to a gene: 2. Germline CDR1 and CDR2: MNHEY and SVGEGT. This chain's CDR3 is CASSYSGTGNNEQFF. The CDR3 DNA reads TGTGCCAGCAGTTACTCGGGGACAGGGAACAATGAGCAGTTCTTC.

This clonotype has ten or more counts. The chain carries TRBV12-3 or TRBV12-4 and TRBJ2-1; D call uncertain. The CDR3 is 12 residues long. V was clipped by 2 bases and J by 3 bases, with 2 bases between them. This CDR3 is CASSLRYNEQFF. The DNA of the CDR3 is TGTGCCAGCAGTTTACGCTACAATGAGCAGTTCTTC.

The rearrangement links TRBV10-3 to TRBJ1-2; no firm D call. V lost 11 bases and J lost 3, with 10 bases in between. The germline V gene encodes CDR1 ENHRY and CDR2 SYGVKD. This CDR3 comprises 11 residues. The CDR3 loop is CAPFRYYGYTF. CDR3 nucleotides: TGTGCCCCCTTCAGGTACTATGGCTACACCTTC.

V and J are TRBV11-2 and TRBJ2-7; no clear D. Germline assignment: CDR1 SGHAT and CDR2 FQNNGV. The CDR3 is 13 amino acids. V was trimmed by 4 bases and J by 3 bases, leaving 10 bases between them. CDR3 sequence: CASSSSSHYEQYF. Written as DNA, the CDR3 is TGTGCCAGCAGCTCTTCCTCACACTACGAGCAGTACTTC. The whole variable domain, filled in from reference TRBV11-2 and TRBJ2-7, reads EAGVAQSPRYKIIEKRQSVAFWCNPISGHATLYWYQQILGQGPKLLIQFQNNGVVDDSQLPKDRFSAERLKGVDSTLKIQPAKLEDSAVYLCASSSSSHYEQYFGPGTRLTVT.

This clonotype occurred a few times. The gene calls are TRBV28 and TRBJ1-3, with D perhaps TRBD1 (6 bases). This CDR3 region has 15 residues. CDR1 and CDR2 (germline): MDHEN, SYDVKM. Trimming took 5 bases from V and 1 from J, leaving 12 bases between them. Here the CDR3 DNA reads TGTGCCAGCAGTCTACAGGGTGGGTCTGGAAACACCATATATTTT. It codes for CASSLQGGSGNTIYF.

J is TRBJ1-2 and V is TRBV5-6; D is possibly TRBD1 (5 bases). The V gene lost 5 bases and the J gene lost 4 bases, with 15 bases spanning the gap. The germline V gene encodes CDR1 SGHDT and CDR2 YYEEEE. The CDR3 spans 14 residues. In DNA form, the CDR3 reads TGTGCCAGCAGGGATTGGGGGTCAGCCTATGGCTACACCTTC. As protein: CASRDWGSAYGYTF.

This clonotype has ten or more counts. This sequence joins TRBV6-1 and TRBJ1-4; 9 bases align to TRBD1. Trimming removed 6 bases from V and 7 bases from J; junction bases left unmatched: 6. The CDR3 extends over 14 amino acids. The germline gives CDR1 MNHNS, CDR2 SASEGT. The CDR3 region has the DNA TGTGCCAGCAGAGGGGACAGGGAAATTGAAAAACTGTTTTTT. Translating it yields CASRGDREIEKLFF.

This clonotype showed up just once. This chain connects TRBV28 to TRBJ2-3; D unresolved. CDR1 and CDR2 (germline): MDHEN, SYDVKM. Between the trimmed V and J ends, which lost 2 bases and 4 bases, there was a span of 7 bases. The CDR3 length is 13 residues. This CDR3 reads CASSLRTPDTQYF. CDR3 bases: TGTGCCAGCAGTTTAAGAACTCCAGATACGCAGTATTTT.

This clonotype was found many times. The V call is TRBV11-2, the J call TRBJ2-1; the D call may be TRBD1 or TRBD2 (6 bases each). Germline values: CDR1 SGHAT, CDR2 FQNNGV. The ends were cut back, 3 bases at V and 12 bases at J, with 18 bases in the middle. CDR3 length: 14 amino acids. The CDR3, as DNA: TGTGCCAGCAGCTTCGACTCGAAGGGGGGTGGGCAGTTCTTC. It translates to CASSFDSKGGGQFF.